Given below is one TCR beta chain in context. Its antigen is unknown. No base quality values were provided; no much bigger clone lies one nucleotide off. These data are taken from a study of CD8 T cells in Susac syndrome (dated by TCRdb to the late 2010s). At the level of the whole study: Repertoire sequencing was used to test whether CD8+ T cell activation and differentiation in Susac syndrome was antigen driven. The study compared CD8+ T cell repertoire clonality among approximately twelve healthy donors, approximately 14 Susac syndrome patients and some 16 multiple sclerosis patients.

Peripheral blood CD8+ and CD4+ T cells from healthy donors, Susac syndrome patients and multiple sclerosis patients were profiled by high-throughput TCR beta sequencing. The multiple sclerosis controls were treatment-naive patients who had stable or active relapsing-remitting disease and met the revised McDonald criteria. Bulk CD8+ and CD4+ T cells were purified magnetically by negative isolation, whereas CD8+ TEMRA cells were enriched by FACS. Blood was collected in EDTA tubes and processed within 24 hours, with PBMCs isolated through density gradient centrifugation. PBMCs intended for TCR sequencing were frozen in liquid nitrogen and were later thawed in a 37 degrees C water bath. Purity of sorted or isolated CD4+, CD8+ and CD8+ TEMRA cells was at least 90%. RNA was extracted using the RNeasy kit, and roughly 0.5 to 1 ug of the RNA was reverse transcribed with random hexamers. TCR beta CDR3 regions were amplified with the immunoSEQ multiplex PCR assay covering 54 Vbeta and 13 Jbeta segments. To correct PCR amplification bias, a synthetic template baseline was used for both primer optimization and computational correction. The original pipeline was this. Reads were annotated to V, D and J genes according to IMGT and were analyzed with immunoSEQ Analyzer, with only productive sequences retained. Clonality was computed as one minus Shannon entropy normalized by log2 of the number of productive unique sequences. Public and private clones were assessed among the 100 most prevalent clones of each patient and control. Clones were defined as Susac-specific when absent from the healthy and MS cohorts, from 1052 published viral clones and from other ImmuneACCESS disease sequences. The public sequencing data were trimmed at Q25 with fastp and processed into clonotypes with MiXCR by TCRdb, which kept only in-frame beta chains. Identical CDR3 proteins give one entry, which carries the most common genes and DNA. These V and J calls rely on TCRdb rather than the paper's analysis. This sample has almost 450,000 distinct CDR3 sequences in its table, and about 85% of those were observed once. The leading ten clones occupy under 0.15% of the sample.

Summary of the overall study and its limitations: The number of individuals in the TCR sequencing and HLA analysis was recognized as being relatively small.

V sheds 5 bases and J sheds 5 bases, leaving 7 bases between their ends. The CDR3 holds 11 amino acids from the cysteine to the phenylalanine. The kept DNA is CDR3 alone, 33 bases in frame from the first base. Via the germline V gene, CDR1 is SNHLY and CDR2 FYNNEI. The sequence is built from TRBV2 and TRBJ2-7, with no D gene named confidently. This TCR derives from a human donor with multiple sclerosis. The sequenced material came from CD8+ T cells from PBMCs. The sequence in DNA is TGTGCCAGCAGTTTATATCACGAGCAGTACTTC. Its product reads: CASSLYHEQYF.